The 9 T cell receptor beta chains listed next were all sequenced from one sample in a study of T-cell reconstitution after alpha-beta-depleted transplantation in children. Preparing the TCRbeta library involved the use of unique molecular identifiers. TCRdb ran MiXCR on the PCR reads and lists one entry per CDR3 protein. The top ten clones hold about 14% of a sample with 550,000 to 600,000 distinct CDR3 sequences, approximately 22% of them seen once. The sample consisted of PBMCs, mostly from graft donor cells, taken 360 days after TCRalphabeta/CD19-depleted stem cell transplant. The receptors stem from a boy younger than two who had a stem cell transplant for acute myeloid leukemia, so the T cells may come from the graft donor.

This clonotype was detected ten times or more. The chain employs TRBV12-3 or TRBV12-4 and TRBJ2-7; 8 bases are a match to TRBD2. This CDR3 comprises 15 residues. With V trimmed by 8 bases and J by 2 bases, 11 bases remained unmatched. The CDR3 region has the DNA TGTGCCAGCGGCCCACTAGCGGCCGCACCCTACGAGCAGTACTTC. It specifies CASGPLAAAPYEQYF.

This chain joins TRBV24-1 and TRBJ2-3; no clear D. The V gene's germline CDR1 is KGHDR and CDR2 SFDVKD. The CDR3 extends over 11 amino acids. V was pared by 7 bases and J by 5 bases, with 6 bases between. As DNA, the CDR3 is TGTGCCACCAGCCGTGGAGATACGCAGTATTTT. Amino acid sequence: CATSRGDTQYF.

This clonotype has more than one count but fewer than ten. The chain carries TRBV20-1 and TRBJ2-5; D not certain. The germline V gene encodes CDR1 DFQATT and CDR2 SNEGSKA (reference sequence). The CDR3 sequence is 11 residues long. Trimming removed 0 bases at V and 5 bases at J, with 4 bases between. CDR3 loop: CSAREVETQYF. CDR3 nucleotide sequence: TGCAGTGCTAGAGAGGTTGAGACCCAGTACTTC.

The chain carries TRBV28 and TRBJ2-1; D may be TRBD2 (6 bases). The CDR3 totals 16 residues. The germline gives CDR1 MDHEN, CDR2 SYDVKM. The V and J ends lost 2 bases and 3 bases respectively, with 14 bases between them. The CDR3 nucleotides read TGTGCCAGCAGTTTAGAATGGCGGGGAGGCTACAATGAGCAGTTCTTC. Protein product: CASSLEWRGGYNEQFF.

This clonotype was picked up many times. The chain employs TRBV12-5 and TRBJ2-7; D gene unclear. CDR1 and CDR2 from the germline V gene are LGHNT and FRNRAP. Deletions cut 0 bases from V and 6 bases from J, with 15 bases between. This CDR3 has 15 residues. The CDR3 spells CASGLVDAAQTEQYV. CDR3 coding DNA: TGTGCTAGTGGTTTGGTAGACGCTGCCCAAACCGAGCAGTACGTC.

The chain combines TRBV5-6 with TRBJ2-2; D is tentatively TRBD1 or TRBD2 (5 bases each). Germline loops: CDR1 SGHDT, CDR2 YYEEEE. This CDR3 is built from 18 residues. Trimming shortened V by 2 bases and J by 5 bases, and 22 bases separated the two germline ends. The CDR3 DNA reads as TGTGCCAGCAGCTTTGGGACCCATGAGCGGTACGGGACCGGGGAGCTGTTTTTT. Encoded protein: CASSFGTHERYGTGELFF.

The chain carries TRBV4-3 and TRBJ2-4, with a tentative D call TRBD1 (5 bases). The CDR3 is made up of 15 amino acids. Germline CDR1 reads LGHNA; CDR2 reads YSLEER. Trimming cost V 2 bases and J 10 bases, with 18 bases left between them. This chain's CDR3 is CASSQFGDSPKIQYF. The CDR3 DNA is TGCGCCAGCAGCCAATTTGGTGACAGCCCCAAGATTCAGTACTTC.

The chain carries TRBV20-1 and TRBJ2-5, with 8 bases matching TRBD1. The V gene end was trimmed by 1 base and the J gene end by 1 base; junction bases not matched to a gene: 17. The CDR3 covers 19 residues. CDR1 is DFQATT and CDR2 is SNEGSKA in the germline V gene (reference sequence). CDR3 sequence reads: CSARASGTGHLFLQETQYF. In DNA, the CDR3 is TGCAGTGCTAGAGCCTCCGGGACAGGCCACCTCTTTCTCCAAGAGACCCAGTACTTC.

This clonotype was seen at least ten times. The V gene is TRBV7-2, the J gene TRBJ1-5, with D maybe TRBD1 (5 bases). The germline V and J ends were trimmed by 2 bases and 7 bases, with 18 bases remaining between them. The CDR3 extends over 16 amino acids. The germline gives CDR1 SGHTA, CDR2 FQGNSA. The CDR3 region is CASSLLPRGSGQPQHF. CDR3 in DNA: TGTGCCAGCAGCTTATTACCTAGGGGCTCAGGACAGCCCCAGCATTTT.